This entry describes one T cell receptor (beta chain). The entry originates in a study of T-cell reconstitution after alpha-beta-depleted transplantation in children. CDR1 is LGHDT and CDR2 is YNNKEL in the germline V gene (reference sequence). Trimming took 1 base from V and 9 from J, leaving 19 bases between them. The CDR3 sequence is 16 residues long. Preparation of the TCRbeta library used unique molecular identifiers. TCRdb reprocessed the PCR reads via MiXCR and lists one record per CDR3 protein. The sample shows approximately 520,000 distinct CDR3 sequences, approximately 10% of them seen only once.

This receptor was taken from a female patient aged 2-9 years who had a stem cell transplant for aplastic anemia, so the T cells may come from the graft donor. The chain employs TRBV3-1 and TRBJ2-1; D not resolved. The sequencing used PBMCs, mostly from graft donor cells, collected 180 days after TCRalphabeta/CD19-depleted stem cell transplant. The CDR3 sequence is CASSQGTSVTTGEQFF. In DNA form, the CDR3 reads TGTGCCAGCAGCCAAGGGACGTCAGTGACCACCGGTGAGCAGTTCTTC.